The 16 T cell receptor beta chains listed next were all sequenced from one sample in a study of a mutant IDH1 vaccine in newly diagnosed glioma listed by TCRdb under 2021. Interpreted using the paper, the time point label stands for: week 35, safety follow-up. Each vaccine dose was 300 ug of a 20-mer mutant IDH1 peptide in Montanide, given subcutaneously with topical imiquimod. The library was generated by the immunoSEQ multiplex PCR assay. TCRdb carries this immuneACCESS record with in-frame sequences only. Its versions omit some clonotypes, under half of them owing to an unresolved V gene in the studies checked, with the rest unexplained. This sample holds 30,000 to 40,000 clones; roughly 80% were observed only once. The ten largest clones take up around 6.8% of the sample. The antigens for these receptors are not known. Sequences were derived from PBMCs, sampled from a glioma patient whose treatment included an IDH1 peptide vaccine. Receptor source: a young woman with glioma.

The chain couples TRBV14 to TRBJ2-1; D is uncertain. This CDR3 is built from 11 residues. Germline-derived CDR1 and CDR2 are SGHDN and FVKESK. Trimming removed 4 bases at V and 8 bases at J, with 6 bases between. CDR3 sequence reads: CASSLGHEQFF. CDR3 DNA sequence: TGTGCCAGCAGCCTAGGCCATGAGCAGTTCTTC.

This clone was recorded a few times. The J gene is TRBJ1-5, the V gene TRBV30, with D unresolved. With 2 bases removed from V and 0 bases from J, the gap between germline ends came to 8 bases. CDR3 size: 14 residues. The germline CDR1 and CDR2 sequences are GTSNPN and SVGIG (reference sequence). The CDR3 is CAWSYGPSNQPQHF. In nucleotides, the CDR3 is TGTGCCTGGAGTTATGGGCCTAGCAATCAGCCCCAGCATTTT.

The V and J genes are TRBV6-5 and TRBJ2-7, with 7 bases that match TRBD1. V gave up 0 bases and J gave up 7 bases; unmatched junction bases: 3. Germline CDR1 MNHEY, CDR2 SVGAGI. The CDR3 extends over 13 amino acids. CDR3 nucleotides: TGTGCCAGCAGTTACTCTGGCAGGGGGGAGCAGTACTTC. This sequence encodes CASSYSGRGEQYF.

V and J are TRBV6-5 and TRBJ2-5; 7 bases align to TRBD2. Germline loops: CDR1 MNHEY, CDR2 SVGAGI. This CDR3 spans 14 amino acids. Trimming at V came to 6 bases and at J to 3 bases, leaving 7 bases not matched to a gene. CDR3: CASSFTSEKETQYF. CDR3 bases: TGTGCCAGCAGCTTCACTAGCGAGAAAGAGACCCAGTACTTC.

This clone was counted a single time. V gene TRBV19 combines with J gene TRBJ2-1, with 8 nucleotides matching TRBD2. The CDR3 has 16 amino acids. Looked up from germline, CDR1 is LNHDA and CDR2 is SQIVND (reference sequence). The trim removed 2 bases at V and 11 bases at J, leaving 14 bases unmatched. Here the CDR3 reads CASSIPGLAGIGKQFF. CDR3 DNA: TGTGCCAGTAGTATACCCGGCCTAGCGGGTATCGGGAAGCAGTTCTTC.

The chain recombines TRBV28 with TRBJ2-1; 7 nucleotides agree with TRBD1. This CDR3 comprises 13 residues. Germline lookup yields CDR1 MDHEN and CDR2 SYDVKM. J gave up 7 bases and V 5 bases, and 5 bases lay outside the gene matches. The CDR3: CASSATGKNEQFF. For the CDR3, the DNA is TGTGCCAGCAGTGCGACAGGGAAGAATGAGCAGTTCTTC. Combining the CDR3 with reference TRBV28 and TRBJ2-1 gives the whole variable domain DVKVTQSSRYLVKRTGEKVFLECVQDMDHENMFWYRQDPGLGLRLIYFSYDVKMKEKGDIPEGYSVSREKKERFSLILESASTNQTSMYLCASSATGKNEQFFGPGTRLTVL.

The chain joins TRBV6-6 to TRBJ1-2; D is unresolved. The CDR3 length is 14 residues. With 6 bases removed from V and 4 bases from J, the gap between germline ends came to 15 bases. Looked up from germline, CDR1 is MNHNY and CDR2 is SVGAGI (reference sequence). CDR3 nucleotide sequence: TGTGCCAGCAGCAGCCCGGAGGATGGCTATGGCTACACCTTC. It encodes CASSSPEDGYGYTF.

The V call is TRBV5-1, the J call TRBJ2-5; TRBD2 is a possible D gene (6 bases). Trimming removed 4 bases at V and 5 bases at J, with 15 bases between. Germline CDR1 SGHRS, CDR2 YFSETQ. This CDR3 comprises 14 residues. CDR3 in DNA: TGCGCCAGCAGCATTGGGGGGATCCCGGAGACCCAGTACTTC. Its protein is CASSIGGIPETQYF. Full variable domain (remainder filled in from reference TRBV5-1 and TRBJ2-5): KAGVTQTPRYLIKTRGQQVTLSCSPISGHRSVSWYQQTPGQGLQFLFEYFSETQRNKGNFPGRFSGRQFSNSRSEMNVSTLELGDSALYLCASSIGGIPETQYFGPGTRLLVL.

J is TRBJ1-2 and V is TRBV28, with 11 bases identical to TRBD1. CDR1 and CDR2 from the germline V gene are MDHEN and SYDVKM. The junction had 4 bases not matched to a gene; V was cut back by 2 bases and J by 8 bases. The CDR3 sequence is 14 residues long. CDR3: CASSLPGQGGGYTF. The DNA for the CDR3 is TGTGCCAGCAGTTTACCGGGACAGGGGGGCGGCTACACCTTC.

This clone was counted a few times. The chain combines TRBV7-2 with TRBJ1-5; no firm D call. V lost 3 bases and J 2 bases, leaving 8 bases between the germline ends. This CDR3 is 14 amino acids long. The V gene's germline CDR1 is SGHTA and CDR2 FQGNSA. CDR3 sequence (DNA): TGTGCCAGCAGCTTGGTAGAGGGCAATCAGCCCCAGCATTTT. The encoded protein is CASSLVEGNQPQHF.

The rearrangement links TRBV15 to TRBJ1-5; weak D call: TRBD1 (5 bases). Trimming pared 6 bases from V and 1 base from J, leaving 13 bases between. The CDR3 spans 15 residues. CDR1 and CDR2 from the germline V gene are LNHNV and YYDKDF (reference sequence). The CDR3 sequence is CATSWTTGSNQPQHF. In DNA form, the CDR3 reads TGTGCCACCAGTTGGACAACGGGGAGCAATCAGCCCCAGCATTTT.

The chain carries TRBV19 and TRBJ2-2, with D perhaps matching TRBD2 (5 bases). The germline V gene has CDR1 LNHDA and CDR2 SQIVND (reference sequence). V lost 2 bases, J lost 6 bases, and 10 bases lay in between. The CDR3 is 14 residues long. The CDR3 reads CASSIFGVAGELFF. CDR3 sequence (DNA): TGTGCCAGTAGTATATTCGGGGTTGCCGGGGAGCTGTTTTTT.

The gene calls are TRBV10-3 and TRBJ2-1; D remains unclear. The germline V and J ends were trimmed by 4 bases and 5 bases, with 9 bases remaining between them. CDR1 and CDR2 (germline): ENHRY, SYGVKD. The CDR3 length is 13 residues. DNA of the CDR3: TGTGCCATCAGTGCCGGGTTTGACAATGAGCAGTTCTTC. Translated: CAISAGFDNEQFF.

The CDR3 coding sequence is TGTGCCAGCAGCTTAGCCCAGGGACAGCAAGATACGCAGTATTTT. Encoded protein: CASSLAQGQQDTQYF. The chain employs TRBV7-2 and TRBJ2-3; 7 nucleotides align to TRBD1. The CDR3 has 15 residues. Germline CDR1 and CDR2: SGHTA and FQGNSA. V dropped 0 bases and J dropped 5; count of bases not matched to a gene: 5.

The J gene is TRBJ2-1, the V gene TRBV27, with D unclear. The CDR3 length is 13 residues. V lost 2 bases to trimming and J lost 5 bases, with 7 bases between them. Germline V gene lookup returns CDR1 MNHEY and CDR2 SMNVEV (reference sequence). Here the CDR3 reads CASSLELHNEQFF. The DNA of the CDR3 is TGTGCCAGCAGTTTAGAACTACACAATGAGCAGTTCTTC.

This rearrangement joins TRBV11-2 to TRBJ1-1; 7 bases align to TRBD1. V dropped 3 bases and J dropped 1; count of bases not matched to a gene: 8. CDR1 is SGHAT and CDR2 is FQNNGV in the germline V gene. CDR3 length: 16 amino acids. CDR3 amino acids: CASSLVLGQKNTEAFF. DNA for the CDR3: TGTGCCAGCAGCTTGGTCCTGGGACAGAAGAACACTGAAGCTTTCTTT.